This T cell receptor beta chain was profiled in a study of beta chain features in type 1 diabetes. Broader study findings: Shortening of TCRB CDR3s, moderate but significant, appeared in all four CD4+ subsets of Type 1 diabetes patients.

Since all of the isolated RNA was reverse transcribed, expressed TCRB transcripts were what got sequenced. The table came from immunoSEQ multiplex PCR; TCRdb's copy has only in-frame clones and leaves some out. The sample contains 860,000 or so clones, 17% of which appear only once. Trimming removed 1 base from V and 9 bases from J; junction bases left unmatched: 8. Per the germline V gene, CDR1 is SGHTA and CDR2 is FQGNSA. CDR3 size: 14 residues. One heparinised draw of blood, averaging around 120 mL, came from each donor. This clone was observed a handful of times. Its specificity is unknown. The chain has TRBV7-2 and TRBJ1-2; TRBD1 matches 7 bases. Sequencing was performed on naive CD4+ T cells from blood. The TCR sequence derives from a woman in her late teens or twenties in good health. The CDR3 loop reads CASSLGTGSLSYTF. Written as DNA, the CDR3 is TGTGCCAGCAGCTTAGGGACAGGCTCTCTAAGCTACACCTTC.